This TCR beta chain was recorded in a study of identifying expanded T cells in peripheral blood. Generated by immunoSEQ multiplex PCR, the TCRdb table keeps only in-frame clones and is missing some. The sample shows 100,000 to 150,000 clones, approximately 88% of them seen only once. This clone came up a few times. Germline lookup yields CDR1 SGHTA and CDR2 FQGNSA. Trimming removed 0 bases at V and 5 bases at J, with 10 bases between. The CDR3 has 14 amino acids. The chain links TRBV7-2 to TRBJ2-5, with D uncertain. Sequencing was done on a sample of blood. This sequence originates from a person aged 18 to 70 in good health. For the CDR3, the DNA is TGTGCCAGCAGCTTAGCGGCTCCTCGGGAGACCCAGTACTTC. Encoded protein: CASSLAAPRETQYF.